Shown below are 10 T cell receptor beta chains from a single sample sequenced in a study of blood T cell repertoires in COVID-19. Sequencing was performed with immunoSEQ multiplex PCR; in TCRdb, only in-frame clones are kept and a portion is missing. This table holds 20,000 to 25,000 clones, 88% found once. Sequences were obtained from peripheral blood. These receptors were obtained from a man in his 70s in a cohort sampled during active COVID-19.

The chain's CDR3 is CATRGGQGRNYNEQFF. CDR3 bases: TGTGCCACCAGGGGAGGACAGGGGCGAAACTACAATGAGCAGTTCTTC. The chain combines TRBV24-1 with TRBJ2-1, with 9 bases lining up with TRBD1. V was pared by 7 bases and J by 3 bases, with 9 bases of the junction left unmatched. This CDR3 has 16 residues. Germline values: CDR1 KGHDR, CDR2 SFDVKD.

This chain connects TRBV4-2 to TRBJ1-4; tentative D call: TRBD1 (5 bases). CDR3 size: 14 residues. The germline V gene has CDR1 LGHNA and CDR2 YNFKEQ. V shed 6 bases and J shed 7 bases, with 15 bases lying between them. The CDR3 loop reads CASSHVGLGEKLFF. DNA for the CDR3: TGTGCCAGCAGTCATGTGGGACTTGGTGAAAAACTGTTTTTT.

In DNA, the CDR3 is TGTGCCAGCAGCCCCCCCCTGACAGGGGGAGGTTCACCCCTCCACTTT. It encodes CASSPPLTGGGSPLHF. The chain has TRBV28 and TRBJ1-6; 9 bases line up with TRBD1. The trim removed 6 bases at V and 9 bases at J, leaving 12 bases unmatched. Germline V gene lookup returns CDR1 MDHEN and CDR2 SYDVKM. The CDR3 extends over 16 amino acids.

This clone was seen a few times. The chain is built from TRBV14 and TRBJ1-6; 7 nucleotides line up with TRBD1. Germline CDR1 is SGHDN and CDR2 is FVKESK. The trim removed 2 bases at V and 10 bases at J, leaving 2 bases unmatched. The CDR3 covers 13 residues. The CDR3 loop is CASSQQGGSPLHF. DNA of the CDR3: TGTGCCAGCAGCCAACAAGGGGGCTCACCCCTCCACTTT.

The rearrangement links TRBV28 to TRBJ2-7; possibly TRBD2 for D (5 bases). V was pared by 0 bases and J by 7 bases, with 7 bases between. CDR3 length equals 12 residues. Germline CDR1 MDHEN, CDR2 SYDVKM. CDR3 protein: CASSLWAGEQYF. Written as DNA, the CDR3 is TGTGCCAGCAGTTTATGGGCGGGTGAGCAGTACTTC.

The gene calls are TRBV5-1 and TRBJ2-1; 7 nucleotides agree with TRBD1. Germline values: CDR1 SGHRS, CDR2 YFSETQ. The CDR3 sequence is 14 residues long. Unmatched junction bases numbered 7, after V lost 4 bases and J lost 6 bases. This CDR3 is CASSQGQASNEQFF. CDR3 bases: TGCGCCAGCAGCCAAGGACAGGCTAGCAATGAGCAGTTCTTC.

The rearrangement joins TRBV7-6 to TRBJ2-7; 15 bases align to TRBD2. With 7 bases clipped from V and 7 bases from J, the junction kept 20 bases outside the gene matches. This CDR3 is built from 19 residues. Germline lookup yields CDR1 SGHVS and CDR2 FNYEAQ. The CDR3 nucleotides are TGTGCCAGCACCCCCGGAGGCGGGGGCGGAGGACTAGCGGGAGGGGAGCAGTACTTC. Protein sequence: CASTPGGGGGGLAGGEQYF. Complete variable domain (other parts from reference TRBV7-6 and TRBJ2-7): GAGVSQSPRYKVTKRGQDVALRCDPISGHVSLYWYRQALGQGPEFLTYFNYEAQQDKSGLPNDRFSAERPEGSISTLTIQRTEQRDSAMYRCASTPGGGGGGLAGGEQYFGPGTRLTVT.

This clone turned up a few times. This chain links TRBV19 with TRBJ1-5; no clear D gene. CDR3 length: 15 residues. The germline V gene has CDR1 LNHDA and CDR2 SQIVND (reference sequence). V dropped 6 bases and J dropped 6 bases, with 18 bases sitting between them. CDR3 amino acids: CASRTWVTNSQPQHF. The CDR3 DNA is TGTGCCAGTAGAACGTGGGTTACCAACAGTCAGCCCCAGCATTTT.

J is TRBJ2-4 and V is TRBV28; 8 bases are a match to TRBD2. The junction had 4 bases not matched to a gene; V was cut back by 5 bases and J by 7 bases. This CDR3 has 13 residues. CDR1 and CDR2 (germline): MDHEN, SYDVKM. CDR3 DNA: TGTGCCAGCAGTCTAGGCGGGAGGAACATTCAGTACTTC. It yields the protein CASSLGGRNIQYF.

The genes are TRBV18 and TRBJ2-5; TRBD1 agrees at 7 bases. Germline CDR1 is KGHSH and CDR2 is LQKENI. V shed 3 bases and J 3 bases; nucleotides not matched to a gene: 4. The CDR3 is made up of 14 amino acids. CDR3 residues: CASSPNRGEETQYF. As DNA, the CDR3 is TGTGCCAGCTCACCGAACAGGGGAGAAGAGACCCAGTACTTC.